The clone carrying this T cell receptor (beta chain) showed up just a few times. Its antigen is undetermined. The authors reverse transcribed all of the isolated RNA, so sequencing captured expressed TCRB transcripts. Only in-frame clones appear in the TCRdb table, and some are missing; sequencing was by immunoSEQ multiplex PCR. The sample consists of about 650,000 clones, about an eighth of them appearing once. This specimen comes from a study of beta chain features in type 1 diabetes. The authors sorted CD4+ naive, central memory, regulatory and stem cell-like memory cells via CD45RO/CCR7/CD25/CD127/CD95/CD27. Broader study findings: High TCR expression in some cells could lead to their over-representation in cDNA sequencing. Shortening that was moderate but significant affected the TCRB CDR3s of Type 1 diabetes patients in all four CD4+ subsets. Shorter templates might be favored by PCR, equally in patients and controls. Comparison showed that naive, central memory and Treg TCRB repertoires appeared more similar among patients than among healthy donors.

The sample comprised naive CD4+ T cells from blood. The receptor was isolated from a man under 40 with type 1 diabetes.

CDR3 nucleotide sequence: TGTGCCAGCAGCTTGGGAGTAGAGACCCAGTACTTC. Translation: CASSLGVETQYF. This chain links TRBV5-4 with TRBJ2-5; D remains ambiguous. Trimming took 0 bases from V and 4 from J, leaving 4 bases between them. The CDR3 consists of 12 residues. The germline gives CDR1 SGHNT, CDR2 YYREEE (reference sequence).